This entry features one T cell receptor beta chain sequence. Its target is not known. This sample was taken from a study of shared clonotypes between healthy human individuals. Study results and caveats: The authors sampled blood alone, and tissue repertoires likely differ. In having few donors, the study represented limited genetic and exposure-history diversity.

The protocol was immunoSEQ multiplex PCR, while the TCRdb copy is restricted to in-frame clones and leaves out a portion. Among 400,000 to 550,000 clones listed, roughly 85% were seen once. The CDR3 runs 13 residues. The V gene's germline CDR1 is LNHDA and CDR2 SQIVND (reference sequence). The V and J ends lost 2 bases and 7 bases respectively, with 11 bases between them. The study drew its donors from healthy HIV-negative adults without recent acute infections or vaccinations. The sequenced material came from PBMCs. This receptor was obtained from a woman in her 40s in good health. Some clones in this sample may be carry-over from other donors' samples. The chain joins TRBV19 to TRBJ1-1, with a weak D call TRBD1 (5 bases). This chain's CDR3 is CASSILAGGEAFF. The CDR3, as DNA: TGTGCCAGTAGTATATTAGCGGGGGGTGAAGCTTTCTTT.